Listed below are T cell receptor beta chains from one sample, sequenced in a study of neurological immune-mediated disorders. TCRdb re-derived calls from the 5' RACE reads in MiXCR, one entry per CDR3 protein. The sample yields about 82,000 distinct CDR3 sequences, 2.5% to 3% seen once. Sequencing was carried out using PBMCs. The receptors come from a woman aged 30 to 39 with multiple sclerosis. CDR3s include the opening cysteine and the closing phenylalanine or tryptophan.

cdr3_length j_call v_call cdr3_aa
14 TRBJ2-5 TRBV18 CASSPEVGEETQYF
14 TRBJ1-4 TRBV20-1 CSARDDSLAGRLFF
15 TRBJ1-1 TRBV12-3/TRBV12-4 CASTLSGRSRTEAFF
13 TRBJ2-6 TRBV14 CASSDYRAKVLTF
14 TRBJ2-5 TRBV6-6 CASRSTGGQETQYF
12 TRBJ2-5 TRBV18 CASSPQSETQYF
16 TRBJ1-1 TRBV6-6 CASEGWGGGGNTEAFF
14 TRBJ2-1 TRBV15 CATSSTTQLNEQFF
14 TRBJ2-3 TRBV6-1 CASKKTKSTDTQYF
12 TRBJ2-1 TRBV7-2 CASSRVAGEQFF
12 TRBJ1-1 TRBV20-1 CSARKGNTEAFF
12 TRBJ2-2 TRBV7-9 CASSFYTGELFF
15 TRBJ2-3 TRBV20-1 CSASGSAKGTDTQYF
13 TRBJ2-3 TRBV12-3/TRBV12-4 CASSLGRTDTQYF
14 TRBJ2-2 TRBV14 CASSPGLVVGELFF
17 TRBJ2-2 TRBV7-8 CASSSREGYSNTGELFF
14 TRBJ2-7 TRBV29-1 CSALATGASYEQYF
16 TRBJ2-1 TRBV12-3/TRBV12-4 CASSSGASGSYNEQFF
15 TRBJ2-5 TRBV5-1 CASSPSGRTQETQYF
14 TRBJ2-3 TRBV5-1 CASSSGTGADTQYF
15 TRBJ2-3 TRBV5-1 CASSLTSVGADTQYF
13 TRBJ2-5 TRBV5-1 CASGTGGRETQYF
15 TRBJ2-2 TRBV20-1 CSARDGVGDTGELFF
12 TRBJ1-4 TRBV15 CATSQPNEKLFF
15 TRBJ2-7 TRBV12-3/TRBV12-4 CASSRAGTGIYEQYF
14 TRBJ2-1 TRBV7-8 CASSPRTTGDEQFF
14 TRBJ1-1 TRBV7-2 CASSPSPGNTEAFF